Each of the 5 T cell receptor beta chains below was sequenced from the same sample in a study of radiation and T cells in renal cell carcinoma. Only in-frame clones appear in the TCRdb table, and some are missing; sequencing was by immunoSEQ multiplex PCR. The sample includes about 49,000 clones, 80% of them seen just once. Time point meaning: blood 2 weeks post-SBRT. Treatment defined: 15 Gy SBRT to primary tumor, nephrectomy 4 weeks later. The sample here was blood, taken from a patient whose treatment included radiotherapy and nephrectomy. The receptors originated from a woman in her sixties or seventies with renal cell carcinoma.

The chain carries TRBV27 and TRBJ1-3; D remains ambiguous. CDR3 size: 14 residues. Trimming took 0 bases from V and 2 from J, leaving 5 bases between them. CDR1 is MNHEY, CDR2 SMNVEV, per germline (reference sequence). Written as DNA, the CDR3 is TGTGCCAGCAGTTTATCGGAGGCTGGAAACACCATATATTTT. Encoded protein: CASSLSEAGNTIYF.

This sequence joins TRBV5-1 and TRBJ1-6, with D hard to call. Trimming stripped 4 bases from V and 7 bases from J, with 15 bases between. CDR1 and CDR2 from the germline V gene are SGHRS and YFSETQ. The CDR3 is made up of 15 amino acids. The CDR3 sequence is CASSDISGGNSPLHF. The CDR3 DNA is TGCGCCAGCAGCGATATTTCAGGTGGAAATTCACCCCTCCACTTT.

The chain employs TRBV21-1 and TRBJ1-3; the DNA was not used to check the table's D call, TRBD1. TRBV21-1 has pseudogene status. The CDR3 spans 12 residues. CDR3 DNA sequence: TGTGCCAATACAGGGGATGGAAACACCATATATTTT. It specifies CANTGDGNTIYF.

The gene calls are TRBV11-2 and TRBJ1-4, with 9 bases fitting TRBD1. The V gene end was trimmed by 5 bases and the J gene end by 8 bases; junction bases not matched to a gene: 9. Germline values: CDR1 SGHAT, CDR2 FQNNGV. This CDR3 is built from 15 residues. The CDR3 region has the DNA TGTGCCAGCAGCATGTACAGGGGGCGATCCGAAAAACTGTTTTTT. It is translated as CASSMYRGRSEKLFF.

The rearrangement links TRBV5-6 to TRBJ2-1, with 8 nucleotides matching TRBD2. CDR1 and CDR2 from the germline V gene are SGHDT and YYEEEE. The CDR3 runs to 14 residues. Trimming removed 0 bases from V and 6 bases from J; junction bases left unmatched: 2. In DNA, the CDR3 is TGTGCCAGCAGCTTGGGACTAGCGTCCAATGAGCAGTTCTTC. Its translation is CASSLGLASNEQFF.